This TCR beta chain came from a study of blood T cell repertoires in COVID-19. Across the study: PBMCs, B-cell-depleted T cells, or T cells provided the cDNA or gDNA that made up the material.

The CDR3 is 15 amino acids. The germline V gene has CDR1 LGHNA and CDR2 YSLEER. V lost 4 bases and J lost 7; bases outside the gene matches: 7. Study processing details: It was from reference gene primer amplification that nucleated cell counts were estimated. Clones were read by immunoSEQ multiplex PCR, and TCRdb kept only the in-frame ones, dropping some. The V and J calls and clone size come from that table; D and trimming were worked out from the DNA. Among fewer than 300,000 clones listed, over 80% were seen once. Patients at the Seattle site were enrolled during active infection and followed longitudinally.

The sequencing input was peripheral blood. The chain uses TRBV4-3 and TRBJ2-1, with TRBD2 matching 10 bases. The origin of this receptor is a woman in her 50s with COVID-19, enrolled during active disease. Here the CDR3 DNA reads TGCGCCAGCAGCCGGACTAGCGGAGAGGGGAATGAGCAGTTCTTC. Protein product: CASSRTSGEGNEQFF.